These 8 T cell receptor beta chains share one sample of origin, sequenced in a study of response to subunit inactivated influenza vaccine. TCRdb reanalysed the RT-PCR reads using MiXCR and keeps one entry per CDR3 protein. The sample includes roughly 630,000 distinct CDR3 sequences, 12% to 15% of them seen just once. This material consisted of PBMCs from blood, taken 14 days before vaccination. Receptor source: a man aged 45-60 years who received an inactivated influenza vaccine.

This clonotype was found a few times. The chain recombines TRBV6-1 with TRBJ2-7, with D perhaps TRBD1 (6 bases). This CDR3 has 14 amino acids. Trimming shortened V by 3 bases and J by 3 bases, and 12 bases separated the two germline ends. Per the germline V gene, CDR1 is MNHNS and CDR2 is SASEGT. CDR3 nucleotides: TGTGCCAGCAGTGAGGGCAGGGGATTCTACGAGCAGTACTTC. It codes for CASSEGRGFYEQYF.

The V call is TRBV5-6, the J call TRBJ2-7; no firm D call. With 3 bases removed from V and 4 bases from J, the gap between germline ends came to 11 bases. Looked up from germline, CDR1 is SGHDT and CDR2 is YYEEEE. The CDR3 has 13 amino acids. CDR3 residues: CASSWAGPYEQYF. Written as DNA, the CDR3 is TGTGCCAGCAGCTGGGCCGGCCCATACGAGCAGTACTTC. Full variable domain (outside the CDR3, taken from reference TRBV5-6 and TRBJ2-7): DAGVTQSPTHLIKTRGQQVTLRCSPKSGHDTVSWYQQALGQGPQFIFQYYEEEERQRGNFPDRFSGHQFPNYSSELNVNALLLGDSALYLCASSWAGPYEQYFGPGTRLTVT.

The V call is TRBV6-5, the J call TRBJ2-2, with unresolved D. The germline V gene has CDR1 MNHEY and CDR2 SVGAGI. With 0 bases removed from V and 1 base from J, the gap between germline ends came to 12 bases. This CDR3 region has 17 residues. Written as DNA, the CDR3 is TGTGCCAGCAGTTACTCGATTCGGACGGGGAACACCGGGGAGCTGTTTTTT. It translates to CASSYSIRTGNTGELFF.

This clonotype was observed a handful of times. This chain links TRBV7-3 with TRBJ2-3, with 8 bases matching TRBD1. The V and J ends lost 5 bases and 4 bases, in that order; junction bases with no gene match: 8. CDR1 SGHTA and CDR2 FQGTGA come from the germline V gene. This CDR3 has 15 residues. The CDR3 region is CASSVGQGRADTQYF. CDR3 coding DNA: TGTGCCAGCAGCGTCGGACAGGGACGAGCAGATACGCAGTATTTT.

This clonotype was counted only a few times. The chain carries TRBV27 and TRBJ2-2; 15 bases are a match to TRBD2. The V gene's germline CDR1 is MNHEY and CDR2 SMNVEV (reference sequence). V lost 5 bases, J lost 7 bases, and 8 bases stayed unmatched. The CDR3 totals 17 residues. CDR3 DNA: TGTGCCAGCAGTATAGGACTAGCGGGGGGGCCCGGCGGGGAGCTGTTTTTT. Its translation is CASSIGLAGGPGGELFF.

The chain couples TRBV9 to TRBJ2-7; 10 nucleotides match TRBD1. V was pared by 3 bases and J by 0 bases, with 6 bases of the junction left unmatched. CDR3 length: 16 residues. Germline V lookup: CDR1 SGDLS, CDR2 YYNGEE. CDR3 coding DNA: TGTGCCAGCAGCGCAGGGACAGGGGCTGGCTCCTACGAGCAGTACTTC. As protein: CASSAGTGAGSYEQYF.

This clonotype has only a few counts. This chain uses TRBV10-3 with TRBJ2-2, with D tentatively TRBD2 (5 bases). Trimming left V 10 bases short and J 1 base short, with 7 bases between. The V gene's germline CDR1 is ENHRY and CDR2 SYGVKD. The length of the CDR3 is 12 residues. The CDR3 nucleotides are TGTGCCACCCGGGGGAACACCGGGGAGCTGTTTTTT. Translating gives CATRGNTGELFF.

This clonotype was recorded a few times. The genes are TRBV2 and TRBJ2-2; D possibly corresponds to TRBD2 (5 bases). The CDR3 is 17 amino acids. With 2 bases removed from V and 10 bases from J, the gap between germline ends came to 23 bases. The germline V gene encodes CDR1 SNHLY and CDR2 FYNNEI. The chain's CDR3 is CASSEMDRVNPGMELFF. The CDR3 DNA reads TGTGCCAGCAGTGAAATGGATCGGGTCAACCCGGGGATGGAGCTGTTTTTT. The whole variable domain, filled in from reference TRBV2 and TRBJ2-2, reads EPEVTQTPSHQVTQMGQEVILRCVPISNHLYFYWYRQILGQKVEFLVSFYNNEISEKSEIFDDQFSVERPDGSNFTLKIRSTKLEDSAMYFCASSEMDRVNPGMELFFGEGSRLTVL.